The clone carrying this TCR beta chain was seen many times. The antigen remains unidentified. This entry is derived from a study of T cells in Graves' hyperthyroidism and ophthalmopathy. Study-wide context: Upon initial diagnosis and before any treatment, peripheral blood was collected.

General study findings and limits: Blood also showed most of the thyroid clonotypes that were expanded above 0.001.

Amplified TCR beta CDR3 regions came from RNA transcripts. The TCR CDR3 first-round RT-PCR relied on the HTBI primer set. MiXCR, applied by TCRdb to the multiplex PCR reads, yields one record per CDR3 protein. Of approximately 630,000 distinct CDR3 sequences listed, 16% are singletons. The CDR3 covers 16 residues. V lost 4 bases to trimming and J lost 2 bases; unmatched junction nucleotides: 8. The germline CDR1 and CDR2 sequences are MDHEN and SYDVKM. The clonotype originates from a woman in her thirties with Graves' hyperthyroidism. The sequenced material came from blood. The V call is TRBV28, the J call TRBJ2-7; 10 nucleotides match TRBD1. CDR3 residues: CASSSPPGTGAYEQYF. Written as DNA, the CDR3 is TGTGCCAGCAGTTCCCCCCCGGGGACAGGGGCCTACGAGCAGTACTTC.